The T cell receptor beta chain under discussion was sequenced for a study of blood T cell repertoires in COVID-19. As for the study in general: COVID-19 samples, acute and convalescent, were from the United States, Italy and Spain. PBMCs, B-cell-depleted T cells, or T cells were the source of the cDNA or gDNA that made up the material.

This CDR3 has 12 residues. Trimming took 5 bases from V and 5 from J; bases not matched to a gene: 1. Per germline, CDR1 SGHVS and CDR2 FQNEAQ. Authors' data handling: Estimation of nucleated cell counts was performed using reference gene primer amplification. Assay used: immunoSEQ multiplex PCR; TCRdb lists only in-frame clones, some missing. The DNA was the basis for D and trimming; V, J and clone size are from that table. The profile covers 180,000 or so clones, with roughly 85% appearing a single time and approximately 8% taken by the ten largest. The TCR comes from a man in his sixties with acute or convalescent COVID-19. Sequenced sample: peripheral blood. The chain employs TRBV7-8 and TRBJ2-5; TRBD2 matches 8 bases. The CDR3 is CASSPSGETQYF. The CDR3 coding sequence is TGTGCCAGCAGCCCTAGCGGGGAGACCCAGTACTTC.